This TCR beta chain was recovered during a study of CD4 T cells in relation to SARS-CoV-2 and coronaviruses (dated by TCRdb to about 2021). As for the study more broadly: In the ViraFEST assay, PBMCs were cultured with antigen for ten to eleven days, after which TCR beta CDR3s were sequenced to identify clonal expansions specific to the antigen. Across all 12 patients in the convalescent cohort, the median age was roughly 40 years, with a range of about 20 to 80 years. Of the roughly twelve convalescent patients, 8 were male and 4 were female, and two of the subjects were Hispanic. Patient-derived lymphoblastoid cell lines were used to map the HLA restriction of shared crossreactive spike epitopes. The study assessed, at the TCR clonotype level, memory CD4+ T cell crossreactivity between SARS-CoV-2 and common cold coronavirus spike proteins. The Adaptive Biotechnologies TCR-sequencing kit was used for samples from three pre-COVID donors and for the naive versus memory experiments, whereas the other data were Illumina-based. A different TCR-beta assay, based on Illumina, was used to sequence expansion assays from other donors in the study. Broader findings and caveats from the paper: The study was limited by small numbers of patients and tested TCRs. Crossreactive clones showed significantly weaker SARS-CoV-2-driven expansion than monoreactive clones, consistent with antigenic imprinting. Roughly 65% of donors had memory CD4+ clonotypes that crossrecognized SARS-CoV-2 and at least one common cold coronavirus spike. Since the crossreactivity analysis centred on spike protein, crossreactivity against other viral proteins was not assessed. Pre-pandemic and post-infection samples were not both contributed by any donor, so tracing of the source of pre-existing responses was limited. Naive versus memory sequencing indicated that memory recall responses, rather than primary responses primed during culture, are detected by the assay.

Survey-level immunoSEQ TCR-beta sequencing was performed on DNA from CEF-cultured naive and memory CD4+ T cells. Regarding the original processing steps: During preprocessing, nonproductive sequences were discarded, as were any CDR3s that did not begin with C, did not end with F or W, or were shorter than 7 amino acids. Antigen-specific clonotypes were called with the MANAFEST web app on the basis of expansion relative to the reference and to other culture wells. A clone was considered positive if the clone showed significant expansion compared with the reference culture in 2 of 3 replicate wells at an FDR below 0.05. A further requirement for positive clones was significant expansion compared with all other tandem wells, along with an odds ratio above 5. Cultured and uncultured naive and memory CD4+ repertoires were searched for previously identified spike- and CEF-reactive CDR3s. After three terminal residues were trimmed from each end, CDR3 homology was quantified as pairwise Levenshtein distance using the stringdist R package. TCRdb retrieved this table from immuneACCESS and kept in-frame rearrangements only. Not all clones are present; in checked studies, unresolved V genes account for under half, and no reason is known for the remainder. V, J and clone size derive from that table, while D and trimming were established from the DNA sequence. For this sample the table gives about 35,000 clones, of which 77% were detected only once. The ten most abundant clones make up 20% of the sample.

The CDR3 spans 12 residues, from the cysteine through the phenylalanine. The sequence is cut down to CDR3 DNA, 36 bases in frame from base 1. V loses 2 bases of germline sequence and J loses 10 bases, and the interval between the two ends is 9 bases. CDR1 and CDR2 are read off the germline V gene as SGHNT and YENEEA. Naive and memory CD4+ T cells were separated from cryopreserved PBMCs by first enriching for CD4 and then performing EasySep naive CD4+ T cell enrichment. For around 9 days, sorted naive or memory CD4+ T cells (roughly 100,000) were cultured at a 1:1 ratio with T cell-depleted PBMCs and CEF peptides. In general, triplicate replicate wells were used for every peptide culture condition. Ficoll-Paque PLUS gradient centrifugation was used to isolate PBMCs from leukapheresis product or whole blood. PBMCs were either used fresh in the expansion assay or cryopreserved at -140 degrees C. The QIAamp Micro DNA Kit was used to extract genomic DNA from the CD4+ T cells.

Concerning this clone itself: The specificity of this receptor is unknown. No base-level quality is on record; no much larger clone is a single base apart.

This TCR derives from an adult with COVID-19. Recombination joined TRBV11-3 with TRBJ2-1; the D gene remains uncertain. Sequencing was done on a sample of memory CD4+ T cells from PBMCs, cultured in vitro. Explained via the paper, the cell subset or site label denotes: memory (non-naive) CD4+ T cells. The CDR3 region: CASSLNSEEQFF. At the DNA level, the sequence is TGTGCCAGCAGCTTAAATAGTGAAGAGCAGTTCTTC.